One sample yielded the 26 T cell receptor beta chains listed below, sequenced in a study of CD8 T cells in Susac syndrome. RNA was extracted with the RNeasy kit, and a quantity of about 0.45 to 1 ug was reverse transcribed using random hexamers. TCRdb fed the immunoSEQ multiplex PCR reads into MiXCR, producing one record per CDR3 protein. The sample lists 250,000 to 300,000 distinct CDR3 sequences; approximately 85% were seen once. The source material was CD8+ T cells from PBMCs. The receptors were gathered from a human donor with multiple sclerosis.

The chain recombines TRBV20-1 with TRBJ1-1, with no clear D. CDR1 is DFQATT, CDR2 SNEGSKA, per germline (reference sequence). With 0 bases removed from V and 1 base from J, the gap between germline ends came to 6 bases. CDR3 size: 13 residues. The CDR3 loop reads CSAREWGNTEAFF. DNA of the CDR3: TGCAGTGCTAGAGAATGGGGGAACACTGAAGCTTTCTTT.

The genes are TRBV5-1 and TRBJ2-5; no reliable D call. Germline-derived CDR1 and CDR2 are SGHRS and YFSETQ. V was cut by 0 bases and J by 7 bases, with 13 bases left in between. The CDR3 sequence is 14 residues long. CDR3 protein: CASSLDSAPATQYF. For the CDR3, the DNA is TGCGCCAGCAGCTTGGACAGCGCCCCGGCGACCCAGTACTTC.

V usage is TRBV5-5 and J usage is TRBJ1-5, with D perhaps TRBD1 (6 bases). The CDR3 runs to 15 residues. Trimming removed 0 bases at V and 3 bases at J, with 10 bases between. CDR1 is SGHKS, CDR2 YYEKEE, per germline (reference sequence). The CDR3 region has the DNA TGTGCCAGCAGCTTGGAGGACAGAGACAATCAGCCCCAGCATTTT. It codes for CASSLEDRDNQPQHF.

The V call is TRBV19, the J call TRBJ1-5, with 11 bases fitting TRBD1. Trimming at V came to 5 bases and at J to 5 bases, leaving 20 bases not matched to a gene. This CDR3 has 20 amino acids. Germline CDR1 and CDR2: LNHDA and SQIVND (reference sequence). The CDR3 sequence is CASSVPTRDRGFYHYQPQHF. The CDR3 bases are TGTGCCAGTAGTGTCCCGACCCGGGACAGGGGGTTCTACCATTATCAGCCCCAGCATTTT.

V and J are TRBV13 and TRBJ2-7; 10 bases match TRBD2. V lost 4 bases to trimming and J lost 3 bases; unmatched junction nucleotides: 12. CDR3 length: 17 residues. CDR1 PRHDT and CDR2 FYEKMQ come from the germline V gene (reference sequence). The CDR3 sequence: CASSSRTLAGVYYEQYF. The DNA of the CDR3 is TGTGCCAGCAGCTCGAGAACCCTAGCGGGAGTTTACTACGAGCAGTACTTC.

This clonotype was seen a single time. The V gene is TRBV7-2, the J gene TRBJ2-7; D call uncertain. CDR1 is SGHTA, CDR2 FQGNSA, per germline. The V end lost 5 bases, the J end lost 4 bases, and 18 bases lay between the germline ends. CDR3 size: 15 residues. CDR3: CASSRLLSLPYEQYF. The CDR3 DNA sequence: TGTGCCAGCAGCCGATTACTTTCTTTACCTTACGAGCAGTACTTC. Combining the CDR3 with reference TRBV7-2 and TRBJ2-7 gives the whole variable domain GAGVSQSPSNKVTEKGKDVELRCDPISGHTALYWYRQSLGQGLEFLIYFQGNSAPDKSGLPSDRFSAERTGGSVSTLTIQRTQQEDSAVYLCASSRLLSLPYEQYFGPGTRLTVT.

The CDR3 DNA sequence: TGTGCCAGCAGTTCGATCACAGGGGGCTATGGCTACACCTTC. Translated, it gives CASSSITGGYGYTF. The chain has TRBV5-4 and TRBJ1-2; 8 nucleotides agree with TRBD1. CDR1 is SGHNT, CDR2 YYREEE, per germline (reference sequence). This CDR3 has 14 residues. V dropped 5 bases and J dropped 4; count of bases not matched to a gene: 7.

This rearrangement joins TRBV4-1 to TRBJ1-1; D is undetermined. V gave up 4 bases and J gave up 4 bases, with 13 bases separating them. The CDR3 is made up of 14 amino acids. Germline V gene sequence: CDR1 MGHRA, CDR2 YSYEKL. CDR3 amino acids: CASSPSITGTEAFF. The CDR3 nucleotides read TGCGCCAGCAGCCCATCCATCACGGGCACTGAAGCTTTCTTT.

This clonotype was counted a few times. The chain carries TRBV4-1 and TRBJ2-7; TRBD1 matches 9 bases. With 1 base clipped from V and 5 bases from J, the junction kept 3 bases outside the gene matches. Per germline, CDR1 MGHRA and CDR2 YSYEKL. CDR3 length: 14 amino acids. CDR3 region: CASSQGTGGDEQYF. The CDR3 DNA reads as TGCGCCAGCAGCCAAGGAACAGGGGGCGACGAGCAGTACTTC.

This clonotype came up once. The chain has TRBV9 and TRBJ2-2; D not certain. This CDR3 has 14 amino acids. CDR1 is SGDLS, CDR2 YYNGEE, per germline. The V end lost 0 bases, the J end lost 1 base, and 4 bases lay between the germline ends. Here the CDR3 DNA reads TGTGCCAGCAGCGTAGACGGGAACACCGGGGAGCTGTTTTTT. It encodes CASSVDGNTGELFF.

The chain combines TRBV5-5 with TRBJ1-1; no clear D gene. CDR1 and CDR2 (germline): SGHKS, YYEKEE (reference sequence). The V and J ends lost 4 bases and 1 base respectively, with 8 bases between them. This CDR3 is built from 13 residues. CDR3 nucleotides: TGTGCCAGCAGCATCTGGACGAACACTGAAGCTTTCTTT. Translating gives CASSIWTNTEAFF.

J is TRBJ2-4 and V is TRBV25-1, with 7 bases fitting TRBD2. CDR3 length: 11 residues. The germline V gene has CDR1 MGHDK and CDR2 SYGVNS. Trimming took 5 bases from V and 8 from J; bases not matched to a gene: 0. The CDR3 spells CASSTSDIQYF. The CDR3 nucleotides are TGTGCCAGCAGTACTAGCGACATTCAGTACTTC.

The V gene is TRBV12-3 or TRBV12-4, the J gene TRBJ2-7; tentative D call: TRBD1 (6 bases). V lost 5 bases, J lost 9 bases, and 17 bases lay in between. This CDR3 comprises 13 residues. The CDR3 loop reads CASSLSGQPGQYF. The CDR3 DNA follows: TGTGCCAGCAGTCTGTCGGGACAACCAGGGCAGTACTTC.

The chain joins TRBV28 to TRBJ1-1, with 7 bases that match TRBD1. Trimming cost V 6 bases and J 0 bases; bases outside gene matches: 7. This CDR3 region has 15 residues. Germline V gives CDR1 MDHEN, CDR2 SYDVKM. The CDR3 DNA follows: TGTGCCAGCAGATACAGACAGGGTGTGAACACTGAAGCTTTCTTT. Protein product: CASRYRQGVNTEAFF.

The rearrangement uses TRBV5-1 and TRBJ2-7; 7 nucleotides agree with TRBD1. V was pared by 4 bases and J by 0 bases, with 7 bases of the junction left unmatched. From germline, CDR1 is SGHRS and CDR2 YFSETQ. This CDR3 is 15 amino acids long. The CDR3 protein is CASSGPQGVSYEQYF. The CDR3 DNA reads TGCGCCAGCAGCGGACCCCAGGGGGTCTCCTACGAGCAGTACTTC.

Comment on this clonotype: One end of the junction fails to match germline, which may point to a read error. The gene calls are TRBV9 and TRBJ2-1, with D unclear. Germline V gives CDR1 SGDLS, CDR2 YYNGEE. The CDR3 contains 12 residues. The CDR3 protein is CASSVALGESVF. The CDR3 coding sequence is TGTGCCAGCAGCGTAGCTCTCGGAGAATCGGTCTTC.

The rearrangement uses TRBV18 and TRBJ2-7, with 13 bases that match TRBD2. CDR1 is KGHSH and CDR2 is LQKENI in the germline V gene. This CDR3 comprises 14 residues. V trimming: 4 bases; J trimming: 8 bases; junction bases outside the gene matches: 5. The CDR3 is CASSHGTSGNKQYF. CDR3 bases: TGTGCCAGCTCACACGGGACTAGCGGGAACAAGCAGTACTTC.

The J gene is TRBJ1-1, the V gene TRBV29-1; D unresolved. This CDR3 has 12 amino acids. Per germline, CDR1 SQVTM and CDR2 ANQGSEA. Between the trimmed V and J ends, which lost 7 bases and 5 bases, there was a span of 14 bases. The CDR3 loop reads CSASGARTEAFF. CDR3 DNA sequence: TGCAGCGCTTCGGGCGCGAGGACTGAAGCTTTCTTT.

This clonotype occurred a few times. V gene TRBV9 combines with J gene TRBJ2-1; 12 nucleotides align to TRBD2. The ends lost 4 bases at V and 7 bases at J; junction bases unmatched: 3. The germline gives CDR1 SGDLS, CDR2 YYNGEE. This CDR3 spans 14 amino acids. The CDR3, as DNA: TGTGCCAGCAGCCCTCTAGCGGGAGGGAATGAGCAGTTCTTC. As protein: CASSPLAGGNEQFF.

V is TRBV2 and J is TRBJ2-6; no clear D. Germline values: CDR1 SNHLY, CDR2 FYNNEI. The CDR3 covers 19 residues. V was shortened by 5 bases and J by 1 base, with 21 bases between the two germline ends. This CDR3 reads CASSLYPTVTLSGANVLTF. The DNA of the CDR3 is TGTGCCAGCAGTCTTTACCCTACAGTAACCCTTTCTGGGGCCAACGTCCTGACTTTC.

CDR3 sequence (DNA): TGTGCCAGCAGCCGGGACAGGGCTTGGACTGAAGCTTTCTTT. It translates to CASSRDRAWTEAFF. V gene TRBV27 combines with J gene TRBJ1-1, with 9 bases identical to TRBD1. This CDR3 contains 14 residues. Germline V CDR1 and CDR2: MNHEY, SMNVEV (reference sequence). V lost 6 bases, J lost 5 bases, and 7 bases stayed unmatched.

The chain combines TRBV29-1 with TRBJ1-2; 7 nucleotides line up with TRBD1. The CDR3 runs 14 residues. The V gene end was trimmed by 4 bases and the J gene end by 4 bases; junction bases not matched to a gene: 9. Germline V CDR1 and CDR2: SQVTM, ANQGSEA. CDR3 in DNA: TGCAGCGTTGGGCGACAGGGTACCCCCTATGGCTACACCTTC. Its protein is CSVGRQGTPYGYTF.

The V gene is TRBV20-1, the J gene TRBJ2-1, with TRBD2 identical over 9 bases. This CDR3 spans 14 amino acids. CDR1 is DFQATT, CDR2 SNEGSKA, per germline (reference sequence). J was trimmed by 9 bases and V by 1 base; bases with no gene match: 7. The CDR3 DNA follows: TGCAGTGCTAGAGGGGCTAGCGGGGCAGGTGAGCAGTTCTTC. It is translated as CSARGASGAGEQFF.

The chain is built from TRBV5-1 and TRBJ2-7, with D perhaps assigned TRBD1 or TRBD2 (7 bases each). Germline assignment: CDR1 SGHRS and CDR2 YFSETQ. The CDR3 is made up of 16 amino acids. V was pared by 2 bases and J by 6 bases, with 21 bases between. CDR3 residues: CASSFPAWGGGSEQYF. The CDR3 DNA reads TGCGCCAGCAGCTTTCCAGCGTGGGGAGGGGGCTCCGAGCAGTACTTC.

The V and J genes are TRBV6-6 and TRBJ2-7, with D perhaps TRBD2 (5 bases). The ends were cut back, 0 bases at V and 2 bases at J, with 5 bases in the middle. The CDR3 runs to 13 residues. Germline CDR1 MNHNY, CDR2 SVGAGI (reference sequence). In DNA, the CDR3 is TGTGCCAGCAGTTACTCGGAGGCCTACGAGCAGTACTTC. It translates to CASSYSEAYEQYF.

This rearrangement joins TRBV28 to TRBJ2-1; TRBD1 is a possible D gene (5 bases). The CDR3 has 15 residues. CDR1 is MDHEN and CDR2 is SYDVKM in the germline V gene. Trimming pared 6 bases from V and 3 bases from J, leaving 15 bases between. The CDR3 coding sequence is TGTGCCAGCAGACCCAGACAGCGACGCTACAATGAGCAGTTCTTC. Amino acids: CASRPRQRRYNEQFF.